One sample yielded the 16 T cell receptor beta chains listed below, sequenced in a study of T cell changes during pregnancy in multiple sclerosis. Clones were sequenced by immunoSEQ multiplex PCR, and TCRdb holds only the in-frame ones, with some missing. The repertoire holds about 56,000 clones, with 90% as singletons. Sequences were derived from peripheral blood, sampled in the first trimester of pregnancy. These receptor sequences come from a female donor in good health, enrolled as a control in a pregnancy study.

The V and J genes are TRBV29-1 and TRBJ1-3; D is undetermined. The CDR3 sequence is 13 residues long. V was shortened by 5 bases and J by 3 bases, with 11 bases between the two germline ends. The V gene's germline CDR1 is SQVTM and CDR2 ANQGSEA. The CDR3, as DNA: TGCAGCGTTCACGAACAGCTTGGAAACACCATATATTTT. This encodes CSVHEQLGNTIYF.

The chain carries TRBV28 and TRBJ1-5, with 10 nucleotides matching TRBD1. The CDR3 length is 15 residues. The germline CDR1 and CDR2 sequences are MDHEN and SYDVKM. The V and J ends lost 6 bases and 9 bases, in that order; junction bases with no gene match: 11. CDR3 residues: CASSTTGQGFSPQHF. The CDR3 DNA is TGTGCCAGCAGCACGACGGGACAGGGGTTTTCGCCCCAGCATTTT.

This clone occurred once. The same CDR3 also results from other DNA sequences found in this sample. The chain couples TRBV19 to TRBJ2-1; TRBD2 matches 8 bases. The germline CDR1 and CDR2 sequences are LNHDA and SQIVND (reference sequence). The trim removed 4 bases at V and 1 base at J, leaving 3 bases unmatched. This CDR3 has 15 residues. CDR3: CASSTSGSSYNEQFF. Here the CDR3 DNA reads TGTGCCAGTAGTACTAGCGGGTCATCCTACAATGAGCAGTTCTTC.

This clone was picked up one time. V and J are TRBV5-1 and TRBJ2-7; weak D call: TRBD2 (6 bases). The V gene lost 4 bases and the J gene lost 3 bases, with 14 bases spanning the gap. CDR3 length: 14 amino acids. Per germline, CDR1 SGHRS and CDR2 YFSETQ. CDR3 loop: CASSTPGLSYEQYF. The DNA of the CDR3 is TGCGCCAGCAGCACACCGGGACTTAGCTACGAGCAGTACTTC. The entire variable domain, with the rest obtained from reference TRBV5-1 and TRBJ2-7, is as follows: KAGVTQTPRYLIKTRGQQVTLSCSPISGHRSVSWYQQTPGQGLQFLFEYFSETQRNKGNFPGRFSGRQFSNSRSEMNVSTLELGDSALYLCASSTPGLSYEQYFGPGTRLTVT.

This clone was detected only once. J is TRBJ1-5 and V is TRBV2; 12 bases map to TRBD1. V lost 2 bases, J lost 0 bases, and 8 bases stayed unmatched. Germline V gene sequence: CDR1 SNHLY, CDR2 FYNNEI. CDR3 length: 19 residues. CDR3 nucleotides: TGTGCCAGCAGTGAATATCCCGGGACAGGGGGCTATAGCAATCAGCCCCAGCATTTT. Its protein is CASSEYPGTGGYSNQPQHF.

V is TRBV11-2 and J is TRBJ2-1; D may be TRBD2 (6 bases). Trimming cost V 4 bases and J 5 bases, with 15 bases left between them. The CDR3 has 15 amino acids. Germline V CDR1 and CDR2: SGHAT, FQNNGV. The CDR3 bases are TGTGCCAGCAGCTACCCAGGGACTCTAAACAATGAGCAGTTCTTC. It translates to CASSYPGTLNNEQFF.

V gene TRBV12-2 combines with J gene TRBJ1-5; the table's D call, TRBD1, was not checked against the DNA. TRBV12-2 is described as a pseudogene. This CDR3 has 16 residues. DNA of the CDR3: TGTGCAAGTCGCCCTCCACCAGGCAGGTACAATCAGCCCCAGCATTTT. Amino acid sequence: CASRPPPGRYNQPQHF.

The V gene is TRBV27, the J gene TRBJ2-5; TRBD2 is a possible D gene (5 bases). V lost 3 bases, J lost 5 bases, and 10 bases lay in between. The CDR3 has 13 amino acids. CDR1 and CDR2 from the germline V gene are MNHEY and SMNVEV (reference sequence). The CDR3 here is CASSLRVRETQYF. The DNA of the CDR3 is TGTGCCAGCAGTTTGAGGGTAAGGGAGACCCAGTACTTC.

The CDR3 spells CASIWDINYGYTF. CDR3 nucleotide sequence: TGTGCCAGTATTTGGGACATTAACTATGGCTACACCTTC. This chain connects TRBV19 to TRBJ1-2; TRBD1 is a possible D gene (6 bases). This CDR3 spans 13 amino acids. V lost 7 bases, J lost 1 base, and 10 bases lay in between. CDR1 is LNHDA, CDR2 SQIVND, per germline (reference sequence). Together with reference TRBV19 and TRBJ1-2, the CDR3 gives the full variable domain: DGGITQSPKYLFRKEGQNVTLSCEQNLNHDAMYWYRQDPGQGLRLIYYSQIVNDFQKGDIAEGYSVSREKKESFPLTVTSAQKNPTAFYLCASIWDINYGYTFGSGTRLTVV.

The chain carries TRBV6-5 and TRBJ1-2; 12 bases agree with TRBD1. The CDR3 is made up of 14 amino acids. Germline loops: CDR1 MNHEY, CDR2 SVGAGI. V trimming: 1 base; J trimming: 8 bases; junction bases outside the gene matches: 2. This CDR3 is CASSYYGTGGGYTF. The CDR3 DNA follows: TGTGCCAGCAGTTACTATGGGACAGGGGGCGGCTACACCTTC.

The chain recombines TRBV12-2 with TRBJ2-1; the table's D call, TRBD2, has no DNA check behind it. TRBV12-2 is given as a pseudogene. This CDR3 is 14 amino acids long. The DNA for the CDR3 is TGTGTCGTTATAGGGCGGGACCGGAACAATGAGCAGTTCTTC. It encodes CVVIGRDRNNEQFF.

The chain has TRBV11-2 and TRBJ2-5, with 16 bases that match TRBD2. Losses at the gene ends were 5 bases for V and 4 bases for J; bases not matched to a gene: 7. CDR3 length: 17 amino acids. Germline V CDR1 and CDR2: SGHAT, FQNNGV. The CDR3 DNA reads TGTGCCAGCAGCACGGGACTAGCGGGGGGGCCGGGAGAGACCCAGTACTTC. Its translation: CASSTGLAGGPGETQYF.

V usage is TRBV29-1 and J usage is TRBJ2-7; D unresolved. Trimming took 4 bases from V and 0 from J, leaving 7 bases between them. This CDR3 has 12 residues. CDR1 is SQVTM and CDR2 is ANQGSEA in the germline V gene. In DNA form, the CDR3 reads TGCAGCGTTGCGGAGTCCTCCTACGAGCAGTACTTC. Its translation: CSVAESSYEQYF.

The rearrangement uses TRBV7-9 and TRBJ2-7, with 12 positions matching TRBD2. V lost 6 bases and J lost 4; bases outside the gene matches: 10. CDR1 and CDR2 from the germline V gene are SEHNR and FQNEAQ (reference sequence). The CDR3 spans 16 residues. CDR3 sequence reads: CASSTTSGGPPYEQYF. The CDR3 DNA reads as TGTGCCAGCAGTACGACTAGCGGGGGCCCCCCGTACGAGCAGTACTTC.

The CDR3: CASSLVRGNEQFF. CDR3 sequence (DNA): TGTGCCAGCAGCTTGGTACGGGGCAATGAGCAGTTCTTC. The chain uses TRBV5-6 and TRBJ2-1; D is perhaps TRBD2 (5 bases). CDR1 and CDR2 from the germline V gene are SGHDT and YYEEEE. Trimming stripped 0 bases from V and 6 bases from J, with 7 bases between. CDR3 length: 13 amino acids.

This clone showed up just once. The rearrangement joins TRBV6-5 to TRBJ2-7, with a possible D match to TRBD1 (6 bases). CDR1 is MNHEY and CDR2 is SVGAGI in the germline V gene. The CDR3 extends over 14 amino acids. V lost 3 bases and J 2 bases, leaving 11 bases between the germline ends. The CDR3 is CASSYVKGAYEQYF. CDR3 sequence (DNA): TGTGCCAGCAGTTATGTGAAGGGGGCCTACGAGCAGTACTTC.